The 19 T cell receptor beta chains below all came from one sample that was sequenced in a study of read filtering for tumor transcriptome and immune sequencing. The library was built from 400 ng RNA with molecular barcoded adaptors for alpha/delta and beta/gamma chains. TCRdb ran MiXCR on the reads and lists one entry per CDR3 protein. The sample yields tens of thousands of distinct CDR3 sequences, roughly 19% seen once. Sequencing was performed on a population of CD138-negative cells sorted from bone marrow. The origin of the receptors is a donor aged 40 or older with multiple myeloma.

This clonotype was counted at least ten times. This chain links TRBV12-3 or TRBV12-4 with TRBJ2-3; 8 nucleotides agree with TRBD1. V trimming: 5 bases; J trimming: 1 base; junction bases outside the gene matches: 17. The CDR3 spans 19 residues. This CDR3 is CASSNQTPGTGKRTDTQYF. CDR3 DNA sequence: TGTGCCAGCAGTAACCAAACCCCCGGGACAGGAAAACGCACAGATACGCAGTATTTT.

This chain connects TRBV7-9 to TRBJ2-1, with TRBD1 matching 9 bases. CDR1 and CDR2 (germline): SEHNR, FQNEAQ (reference sequence). The trim removed 1 base at V and 7 bases at J, leaving 2 bases unmatched. The CDR3 is made up of 14 amino acids. CDR3 sequence (DNA): TGTGCCAGCAGCTTAGTAGGGACAGGGAATGAGCAGTTCTTC. Its protein is CASSLVGTGNEQFF.

This clonotype was observed many times. The chain employs TRBV7-9 and TRBJ2-5; a possible D gene is TRBD2 (5 bases). Germline CDR1 is SEHNR and CDR2 is FQNEAQ (reference sequence). There are 14 residues in the CDR3. V was trimmed by 5 bases and J by 1 base, leaving 11 bases between them. CDR3 nucleotide sequence: TGTGCCAGCAGCCCTGGACTGTCCCAAGAGACCCAGTACTTC. Its protein product is CASSPGLSQETQYF.

Ten or more counts support this clonotype. The chain links TRBV10-3 to TRBJ2-3, with D uncertain. The V end lost 2 bases, the J end lost 4 bases, and 4 bases lay between the germline ends. The germline gives CDR1 ENHRY, CDR2 SYGVKD. The CDR3 is made up of 12 amino acids. The CDR3 loop is CAISEAADTQYF. The CDR3 nucleotides read TGTGCCATCAGTGAGGCGGCAGATACGCAGTATTTT.

The table lists this clonotype with many counts. Here the CDR3 reads CSAIVGLGRGGSYNEQFF. The CDR3, as DNA: TGCAGTGCTATCGTCGGATTGGGGCGGGGAGGCTCCTACAATGAGCAGTTCTTC. This chain connects TRBV20-1 to TRBJ2-1, with D maybe TRBD2 (6 bases). Germline loops: CDR1 DFQATT, CDR2 SNEGSKA (reference sequence). The CDR3 loop spans 18 amino acids. Trimming pared 4 bases from V and 0 bases from J, leaving 22 bases between.

Comments on this clonotype: This may stem from a read error, because a much larger clone lies one nucleotide away. The chain carries TRBV7-9 and TRBJ2-5, with D uncertain. Germline V lookup: CDR1 SEHNR, CDR2 FQNEAQ (reference sequence). Trimming cost V 3 bases and J 4 bases, with 9 bases left between them. The CDR3 contains 13 residues. CDR3: CASSFGITETQYF. The CDR3 DNA is TGTGCCAGCAGCTTCGGAATTACAGAGACCCAGTACTTC. Drawing the rest from reference TRBV7-9 and TRBJ2-5, the complete variable domain is DTGVSQNPRHKITKRGQNVTFRCDPISEHNRLYWYRQTLGQGPEFLTYFQNEAQLEKSRLLSDRFSAERPKGSFSTLEIQRTEQGDSAMYLCASSFGITETQYFGPGTRLLVL.

This clonotype was picked up many times. This chain links TRBV28 with TRBJ2-5, with TRBD1 as a possible D gene (6 bases). The CDR3 runs to 15 residues. The V end was cut by 5 bases, the J end by 5 bases, with 18 bases between. Germline CDR1 MDHEN, CDR2 SYDVKM. The CDR3 loop reads CASSVIEAQGETQYF. DNA of the CDR3: TGTGCCAGCAGTGTCATCGAGGCACAGGGCGAGACCCAGTACTTC.

This clonotype appeared many times. V is TRBV2 and J is TRBJ2-5, with D perhaps TRBD1 (6 bases). There are 13 residues in the CDR3. From germline, CDR1 is SNHLY and CDR2 FYNNEI. V was pared by 6 bases and J by 5 bases, with 13 bases between. This chain's CDR3 is CASRQGRGETQYF. CDR3 coding DNA: TGTGCCAGCAGGCAGGGGCGCGGTGAGACCCAGTACTTC.

A note on this clonotype: Given a far larger clone just one base away, this is likely a sequencing read error. This sequence joins TRBV6-2 or TRBV6-3 and TRBJ1-2; 7 bases fit TRBD1. V lost 5 bases to trimming and J lost 3 bases; unmatched junction nucleotides: 6. Per the germline V gene, CDR1 is MNHEY and CDR2 is SVGEGT. The CDR3 is 14 residues long. The CDR3: CASSESTGHYGYTF. CDR3 nucleotide sequence: TGTGCCAGCAGTGAGTCGACAGGGCACTATGGCTACACCTTC.

This clonotype showed up many times. J is TRBJ1-1 and V is TRBV20-1; D is possibly TRBD1 (6 bases). This CDR3 spans 16 amino acids. V was clipped by 3 bases and J by 4 bases, with 21 bases between them. The germline V gene encodes CDR1 DFQATT and CDR2 SNEGSKA (reference sequence). This CDR3 is CSARTRGQGMATEAFF. CDR3 coding DNA: TGCAGTGCTAGGACGAGAGGGCAGGGGATGGCCACTGAAGCTTTCTTT.

This clonotype has more than one count but fewer than ten. The V call is TRBV7-3, the J call TRBJ1-5, with a tentative D call TRBD1 (5 bases). Trimming removed 9 bases at V and 0 bases at J, with 18 bases between. The germline gives CDR1 SGHTA, CDR2 FQGTGA. This CDR3 has 16 residues. Here the CDR3 DNA reads TGTGCCAGTAAACTGGTGGGGGTTCATAGCAATCAGCCCCAGCATTTT. Its protein is CASKLVGVHSNQPQHF. Full variable domain (missing parts from reference TRBV7-3 and TRBJ1-5): GAGVSQTPSNKVTEKGKYVELRCDPISGHTALYWYRQSLGQGPEFLIYFQGTGAADDSGLPNDRFFAVRPEGSVSTLKIQRTERGDSAVYLCASKLVGVHSNQPQHFGDGTRLSIL.

In its sample, this clonotype was seen many times. The CDR3 here is CSAYGGGTDTQYF. The DNA of the CDR3 is TGCAGTGCCTACGGCGGGGGCACAGATACGCAGTATTTT. The chain is built from TRBV20-1 and TRBJ2-3; tentatively, D is TRBD2 (6 bases). V was clipped by 6 bases and J by 1 base, with 11 bases between them. This CDR3 has 13 residues. Germline CDR1 reads DFQATT; CDR2 reads SNEGSKA (reference sequence).

This clonotype was found many times. The chain combines TRBV28 with TRBJ2-3; D might be TRBD2 (6 bases). The germline CDR1 and CDR2 sequences are MDHEN and SYDVKM. CDR3 length: 16 amino acids. The ends were cut back, 6 bases at V and 6 bases at J, with 22 bases in the middle. CDR3 nucleotide sequence: TGTGCCAGCAGACGTACTACGGGAGCGGGCAGTGATACGCAGTATTTT. Its protein product is CASRRTTGAGSDTQYF.

There are many counts of this clonotype. The chain carries TRBV5-5 and TRBJ2-2; D might be TRBD1 or TRBD2, each matching 5 bases. The germline gives CDR1 SGHKS, CDR2 YYEKEE (reference sequence). V was shortened by 2 bases and J by 3 bases, with 11 bases between the two germline ends. The CDR3 is 15 residues long. The CDR3 bases are TGTGCCAGCAGCTTCTCCGGGACCTACACCGGGGAGCTGTTTTTT. Its protein is CASSFSGTYTGELFF.

This clonotype was found a few times. This clone may be a read error of a much larger clone one base away. The V call is TRBV15, the J call TRBJ2-6; TRBD2 might be the D (7 bases). CDR1 is LNHNV, CDR2 YYDKDF, per germline (reference sequence). The CDR3 extends over 17 amino acids. CDR3 residues: CAASSRWGGPGANVLTF. CDR3 nucleotides: TGTGCCGCCAGCAGTCGATGGGGGGGGCCTGGGGCCAACGTCCTGACTTTC.

The CDR3, as DNA: TGTGCCACCAGCAGAGATTCCCCCTCCTACAATGAGCAGTTCTTC. Its protein is CATSRDSPSYNEQFF. The rearrangement uses TRBV15 and TRBJ2-1; D gene unclear. Germline loops: CDR1 LNHNV, CDR2 YYDKDF (reference sequence). V shed 0 bases and J shed 0 bases, with 6 bases lying between them. The CDR3 loop spans 15 amino acids.

This CDR3 is CASSLELDETQYF. CDR3 sequence (DNA): TGCGCCAGCAGCTTGGAACTAGATGAGACCCAGTACTTC. The rearrangement uses TRBV5-1 and TRBJ2-5; the D gene is possibly TRBD2 (5 bases). CDR1 and CDR2 from the germline V gene are SGHRS and YFSETQ. CDR3 length: 13 amino acids. V lost 0 bases to trimming and J lost 5 bases, with 8 bases between them.

This clonotype was found many times. The chain recombines TRBV11-2 with TRBJ2-6, with D tentatively TRBD2 (7 bases). V lost 6 bases to trimming and J lost 2 bases, with 17 bases between them. The V gene's germline CDR1 is SGHAT and CDR2 FQNNGV. The CDR3 is 17 residues long. The DNA of the CDR3 is TGTGCCAGCAGTTCCCTTAGGGGGGGCGCTGGGGCCAACGTCCTGACTTTC. Its translation is CASSSLRGGAGANVLTF. The full variable domain, its missing parts supplied by reference TRBV11-2 and TRBJ2-6, is EAGVAQSPRYKIIEKRQSVAFWCNPISGHATLYWYQQILGQGPKLLIQFQNNGVVDDSQLPKDRFSAERLKGVDSTLKIQPAKLEDSAVYLCASSSLRGGAGANVLTFGAGSRLTVL.

This clonotype occurred many times. The chain combines TRBV5-1 with TRBJ1-4; D gene ambiguous. Deletions cut 0 bases from V and 7 bases from J, with 4 bases between. The V gene's germline CDR1 is SGHRS and CDR2 YFSETQ. The CDR3 has 12 residues. CDR3 loop: CASSLGAEKLFF. CDR3 bases: TGCGCCAGCAGCTTGGGGGCTGAAAAACTGTTTTTT.